The rows below give T cell receptor beta chains drawn from one sample of a study of blood T cell repertoires in COVID-19. TCRdb's table, derived via immunoSEQ multiplex PCR, lists solely in-frame clones and lacks some. Among approximately 67,000 clones listed, 87% were seen once. Source material: peripheral blood. Every receptor here comes from a woman aged 80 or older with acute or convalescent COVID-19. Each CDR3 is given with its conserved first and last residue. The D gene is left open where the match is weak.

J | D | V | DNA | CDR3
TRBJ2-3 | TRBD1 | TRBV2 | TGTGCCAGCAGCAGGGGGCAAGTGGGCACAGATACGCAGTATTTT | CASSRGQVGTDTQYF
TRBJ2-7 | - | TRBV27 | TGTGCCAGCAGTTTAGGGCAGGGATTATACGAGCAGTACTTC | CASSLGQGLYEQYF
TRBJ1-1 | TRBD1 | TRBV5-1 | TGCGCCAGCAGCTTGGCCAGGACAGGGGCATCGAGGGGGACTGAAGCTTTCTTT | CASSLARTGASRGTEAFF
TRBJ2-7 | TRBD2 | TRBV24-1 | TGTGCCACCAGTGATGCTAGCGGGGGGGCCTACGAGCAGTACTTC | CATSDASGGAYEQYF
TRBJ2-2 | - | TRBV27 | TGTGCCAGCAGTCCCGTGCCGAGGGACGGGGAGCTGTTTTTT | CASSPVPRDGELFF
TRBJ2-1 | - | TRBV7-2 | TGTGCCAGCAGCTTAGGCAGGAATGAGCAGTTCTTC | CASSLGRNEQFF
TRBJ1-2 | - | TRBV6-4 | TGTGCCAGCAGCGCCAGACCGAGCGTAGGGGGTAATCGGGGCAATGGCTACACCTTC | CASSARPSVGGNRGNGYTF
TRBJ2-3 | - | TRBV7-3 | TGTGCCAGCAGCTCCACGCGATCTAGCACAGATACGCAGTATTTT | CASSSTRSSTDTQYF
TRBJ2-1 | - | TRBV28 | TGTGCCAGCAGCCCGGCGGGGGCTACCTACAATGAGCAGTTCTTC | CASSPAGATYNEQFF
TRBJ2-5 | TRBD2 | TRBV5-4 | TGTGCCAGCAGCTCTTATAGCGGGAGTCGGGAGACCCAGTACTTC | CASSSYSGSRETQYF
TRBJ1-6 | - | TRBV2 | TGTGCCAGCAGTGAATCTGTGAATTCACCCCTCCACTTT | CASSESVNSPLHF